One and the same sample provided the 14 T cell receptor beta chains below, sequenced in a study of blood T cell repertoires in COVID-19. Repertoires were generated with immunoSEQ multiplex PCR, while TCRdb's copy carries only in-frame clones and drops some. The table shows around 58,000 clones, with around 85% occurring only once. The sequenced sample was peripheral blood. All receptors come from a human donor in a cohort sampled during active COVID-19.

This clone was detected only a few times. J is TRBJ1-5 and V is TRBV10-1; TRBD1 agrees at 11 bases. There are 14 residues in the CDR3. V was clipped by 9 bases and J by 2 bases; unmatched bases: 3. Germline V gene data show CDR1 as WNHNN and CDR2 as SYGVQD (reference sequence). In DNA, the CDR3 is TGCGCCAGTAGGACAGGGGGCGGCAATCAGCCCCAGCATTTT. Protein sequence: CASRTGGGNQPQHF.

The V and J genes are TRBV5-6 and TRBJ2-2, with D tentatively TRBD1 (6 bases). V shed 4 bases and J shed 1 base, with 14 bases lying between them. There are 16 residues in the CDR3. Germline-derived CDR1 and CDR2 are SGHDT and YYEEEE. In DNA form, the CDR3 reads TGTGCCAGCAGCCAAAGGGACACCTTGAACACCGGGGAGCTGTTTTTT. It yields the protein CASSQRDTLNTGELFF. The variable domain in full, with the rest retrieved from reference TRBV5-6 and TRBJ2-2, is DAGVTQSPTHLIKTRGQQVTLRCSPKSGHDTVSWYQQALGQGPQFIFQYYEEEERQRGNFPDRFSGHQFPNYSSELNVNALLLGDSALYLCASSQRDTLNTGELFFGEGSRLTVL.

This clone was seen more than once but under ten times. This chain joins TRBV11-3 and TRBJ2-7; the D is unclear. The V and J ends lost 1 base and 0 bases respectively, with 13 bases between them. This CDR3 is built from 16 residues. Looked up from germline, CDR1 is SGHNT and CDR2 is YENEEA. CDR3 protein: CASSLVRPTRSYEQYF. In DNA, the CDR3 is TGTGCCAGCAGCTTAGTTAGGCCGACACGCTCCTACGAGCAGTACTTC.

The chain uses TRBV12-3 or TRBV12-4 and TRBJ1-5; a weak D match, TRBD1 (6 bases). This CDR3 contains 13 residues. V dropped 5 bases and J dropped 3 bases, with 8 bases sitting between them. This CDR3 reads CASSTGYNQPQHF. In nucleotides, the CDR3 is TGTGCCAGCAGTACAGGGTACAATCAGCCCCAGCATTTT.

The genes are TRBV7-9 and TRBJ2-5, with D possibly being TRBD1 (6 bases). Trimming pared 5 bases from V and 4 bases from J, leaving 8 bases between. Germline loops: CDR1 SEHNR, CDR2 FQNEAQ (reference sequence). The CDR3 has 12 residues. CDR3 sequence reads: CASSPQGETQYF. CDR3 bases: TGTGCCAGCAGCCCACAGGGAGAGACCCAGTACTTC.

The chain uses TRBV10-1 and TRBJ2-7; TRBD2 matches at 8 bases. Germline lookup yields CDR1 WNHNN and CDR2 SYGVQD (reference sequence). Trimming removed 3 bases from V and 0 bases from J; junction bases left unmatched: 1. This CDR3 is built from 14 residues. Here the CDR3 DNA reads TGCGCCAGCAGTGATGGGACTAGCTCCTACGAGCAGTACTTC. Protein: CASSDGTSSYEQYF.

The V gene is TRBV25-1, the J gene TRBJ1-1; 8 bases are a match to TRBD1. The CDR3 runs to 14 residues. Looked up from germline, CDR1 is MGHDK and CDR2 is SYGVNS. The J segment lost 7 bases and the V segment lost 0 bases, leaving 4 bases of the junction unmatched. Here the CDR3 DNA reads TGTGCCAGCAGTGAATACAGGGGGCAGGGTGAAGCTTTCTTT. Its protein is CASSEYRGQGEAFF.

This chain uses TRBV6-2 or TRBV6-3 with TRBJ2-7, with a tentative D call TRBD1 (5 bases). V was cut by 0 bases and J by 4 bases, with 10 bases left in between. This CDR3 contains 14 residues. Germline-derived CDR1 and CDR2 are MNHEY and SVGEGT. The CDR3 sequence: CASSYSVQGYEQYF. DNA for the CDR3: TGTGCCAGCAGTTACTCGGTCCAGGGATACGAGCAGTACTTC.

The rearrangement links TRBV4-1 to TRBJ1-3; weak D call: TRBD1 (5 bases). Trimming took off 3 bases at V and 4 bases at J, with 10 bases between the two ends. This CDR3 region has 14 residues. CDR1 MGHRA and CDR2 YSYEKL come from the germline V gene. CDR3 DNA sequence: TGCGCCAGCAGCCAGCTCTACAGGGGAAACACCATATATTTT. Protein product: CASSQLYRGNTIYF.

The V and J genes are TRBV6-2 or TRBV6-3 and TRBJ1-5; 7 nucleotides match TRBD1. V shed 4 bases, J shed 2 bases, and the junction held 5 bases outside the gene matches. The germline gives CDR1 MNHEY, CDR2 SVGEGT. The CDR3 runs to 15 residues. CDR3 in amino acids: CASSFRGSGNQPQHF. The CDR3 coding sequence is TGTGCCAGCAGTTTCAGGGGGTCGGGCAATCAGCCCCAGCATTTT.

The chain couples TRBV10-2 to TRBJ1-3, with 7 bases aligning to TRBD1. The CDR3 covers 15 residues. With 6 bases clipped from V and 3 bases from J, the junction kept 8 bases outside the gene matches. Germline V gene sequence: CDR1 WSHSY, CDR2 SAAADI. CDR3 protein: CASRSTGLYGNTIYF. CDR3 bases: TGCGCCAGCAGGTCGACAGGGTTATATGGAAACACCATATATTTT.

The count of this clone is one. This chain uses TRBV6-2 or TRBV6-3 with TRBJ1-2; possibly TRBD1 for D (5 bases). The CDR3 extends over 13 amino acids. CDR1 is MNHEY and CDR2 is SVGEGT in the germline V gene. V was clipped by 2 bases and J by 5 bases, with 9 bases between them. The CDR3 region has the DNA TGTGCCAGCAGTTACGGGGCAGGGTATGGCTACACCTTC. Translated, it gives CASSYGAGYGYTF.

This clone has a handful of counts. The chain combines TRBV12-3 or TRBV12-4 with TRBJ1-5, with a tentative D call TRBD1 (6 bases). The CDR3 loop spans 13 amino acids. Trimming took off 7 bases at V and 5 bases at J, with 12 bases between the two ends. The CDR3 DNA reads TGTGCCAGCACCACCCGGACAGATCAGCCCCAGCATTTT. Its protein is CASTTRTDQPQHF.

The chain uses TRBV7-3 and TRBJ2-1; TRBD1 might be the D (5 bases). The CDR3 length is 13 residues. In germline, CDR1 is SGHTA, CDR2 FQGTGA. Deletions cut 3 bases from V and 4 bases from J, with 7 bases between. The CDR3 DNA reads TGTGCCAGCAGCTTCGACAGTTACAATGAGCAGTTCTTC. This sequence encodes CASSFDSYNEQFF.